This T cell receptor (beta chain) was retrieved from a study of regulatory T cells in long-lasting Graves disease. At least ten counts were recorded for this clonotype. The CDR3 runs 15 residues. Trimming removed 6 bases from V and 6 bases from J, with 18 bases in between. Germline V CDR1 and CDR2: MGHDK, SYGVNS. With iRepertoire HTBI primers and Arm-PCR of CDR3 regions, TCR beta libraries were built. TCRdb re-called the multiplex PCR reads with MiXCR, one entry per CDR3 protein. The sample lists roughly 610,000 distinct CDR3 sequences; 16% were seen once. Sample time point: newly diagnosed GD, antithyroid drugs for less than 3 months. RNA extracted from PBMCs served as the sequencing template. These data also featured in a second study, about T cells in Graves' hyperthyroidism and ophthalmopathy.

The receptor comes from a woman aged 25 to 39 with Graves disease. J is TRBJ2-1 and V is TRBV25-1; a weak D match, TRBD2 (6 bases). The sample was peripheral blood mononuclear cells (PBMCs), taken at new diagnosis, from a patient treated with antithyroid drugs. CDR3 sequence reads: CASRDTGTLSNEQFF. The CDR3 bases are TGTGCCAGCAGGGATACCGGGACTCTGAGCAATGAGCAGTTCTTC.